This T cell receptor (beta chain) emerged from a study of shared clonotypes between healthy human individuals. Overall study context: Donors consisted of two women and three men between 18 and 49. Study-level findings and limits: Larger estimated richness was generally recorded for naive subsets relative to memory subsets.

Turning to this clone: Its antigen is unidentified.

V lost 2 bases, J lost 2 bases, and 14 bases lay in between. The germline V gene encodes CDR1 SGHDT and CDR2 YYEEEE. The CDR3 has 16 residues. Clones were sequenced by immunoSEQ multiplex PCR, and TCRdb holds only the in-frame ones, with some missing. The sample holds about 2.5 million clones, 85% to 95% seen once. Sequencing was carried out using naive CD4+ T cells from PBMCs. Subset of the sample: CD45RA+ positively selected. This chain links TRBV5-6 with TRBJ1-5; unclear D gene. The sequence came from a man younger than 35 in good health. Some clones in this sample may be carry-over from other donors' samples. The CDR3 region has the DNA TGTGCCAGCAGCTTTTACGGCCATTATGGCAATCAGCCCCAGCATTTT. This codes for CASSFYGHYGNQPQHF.